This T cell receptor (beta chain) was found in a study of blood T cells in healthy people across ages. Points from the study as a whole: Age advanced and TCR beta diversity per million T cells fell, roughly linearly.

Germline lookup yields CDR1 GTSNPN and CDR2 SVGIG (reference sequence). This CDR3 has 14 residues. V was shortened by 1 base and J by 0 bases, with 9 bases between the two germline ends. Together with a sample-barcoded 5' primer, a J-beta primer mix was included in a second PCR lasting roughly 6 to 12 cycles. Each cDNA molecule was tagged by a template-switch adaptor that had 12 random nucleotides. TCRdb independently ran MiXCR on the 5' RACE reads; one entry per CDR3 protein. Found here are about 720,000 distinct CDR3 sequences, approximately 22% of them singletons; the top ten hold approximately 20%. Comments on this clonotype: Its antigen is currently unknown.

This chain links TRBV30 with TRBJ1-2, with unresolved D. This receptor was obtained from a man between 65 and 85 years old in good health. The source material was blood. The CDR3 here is CAWSDTPSNYGYTF. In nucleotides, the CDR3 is TGTGCCTGGAGTGATACACCTTCTAACTATGGCTACACCTTC. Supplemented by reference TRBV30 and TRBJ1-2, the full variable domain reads SQTIHQWPATLVQPVGSPLSLECTVEGTSNPNLYWYRQAAGRGLQLLFYSVGIGQISSEVPQNLSASRPQDRQFILSSKKLLLSDSGFYLCAWSDTPSNYGYTFGSGTRLTVV.